This TCR beta chain was retrieved from a study of T cell changes during pregnancy in multiple sclerosis. V was trimmed by 0 bases and J by 1 base, leaving 6 bases between them. The germline gives CDR1 KGHSH, CDR2 LQKENI. The CDR3 sequence is 15 residues long. This table comes from immunoSEQ multiplex PCR, and its TCRdb copy is limited to in-frame clones, with some not included. Found here are more than 35,000 clones, about 88% of them singletons; the top ten hold about 6%. The rearrangement uses TRBV18 and TRBJ2-2; possible D gene TRBD2, 5 bases. This receptor was identified in a female donor in good health, enrolled as a control in a pregnancy study. The sample in question was CD8+ T cells from peripheral blood mononuclear cells, obtained after pregnancy. The CDR3 here is CASSPPSGNTGELFF. CDR3 coding DNA: TGTGCCAGCTCACCACCGAGCGGGAACACCGGGGAGCTGTTTTTT.